This TCR beta chain was documented in a study of blood T cells in healthy people across ages. The individuals who served as donors were healthy Caucasians living in Russia, aged roughly 6 to 95. Through a sample-barcoded 5' primer and a J-beta primer mix, a second PCR was run for roughly 6 to 11 cycles. From each sample, at least 2.5 million paired-end reads containing CDR3 were obtained. TCRdb reprocessed the 5' RACE reads via MiXCR and lists one record per CDR3 protein. The repertoire holds some 1.5 million distinct CDR3 sequences, with roughly two fifths as singletons. Study-wide results and limits: In these data, TCR beta diversity tracked strongly with naive T cell percentage.

The CDR3 is 14 residues long. J gave up 5 bases and V 3 bases, and 8 bases lay outside the gene matches. CDR1 is DFQATT, CDR2 SNEGSKA, per germline (reference sequence). Regarding this clonotype: Antigen specificity is unknown.

The chain uses TRBV20-1 and TRBJ2-3; 7 bases match TRBD2. The TCR was taken from a woman between 18 and 29 years old in good health. The source material was blood. The CDR3 sequence: CSASREGRLDTQYF. Written as DNA, the CDR3 is TGCAGTGCTAGCAGGGAGGGCCGTTTAGATACGCAGTATTTT.